The clone carrying this T cell receptor beta chain is classed as medium-sized. Its antigen is still unknown. As originally analysed: From around 25,000 to 690,000 TCRs were found per sample, with a median of about 100,000. One entry per CDR3 protein results from TCRdb running MiXCR on the RACE reads. What appears here as the V and J calls and clone size reflects TCRdb's work, not the paper's. This repertoire shows some 57,000 distinct CDR3 sequences, about 9.6% found once; its top ten account for around a tenth. This CDR3 has 16 residues. Trimming left V 2 bases short and J 7 bases short, with 18 bases between. CDR1 is KGHSH, CDR2 LQKENI, per germline. The entry originates in a study of human T cells and chemical hapten exposure. Time point here: pre-sensitization, week 0. Treatment given: therapeutic diphenylcyclopropenone sensitization with weekly scalp DPC. Unfractionated whole blood was the source of the extracted total RNA.

Whole-study findings and limits: Those TCRs sitting above 1 in 1000 frequency stayed the same with DPC sensitization. The study found that PT1 expanded TCR counts correlated positively with patch test score.

Sequencing was performed on whole blood, taken in connection with sensitization to the hapten diphenylcyclopropenone (DPC). The genes are TRBV18 and TRBJ1-5; TRBD1 is a possible D gene (5 bases). This sequence originates from a woman in her twenties or thirties with alopecia areata. Some clones in this sample may be carry-over from other donors' samples. The CDR3 is CASSPTQVRGGQPQHF. Written as DNA, the CDR3 is TGTGCCAGCTCACCAACCCAAGTTAGGGGAGGGCAGCCCCAGCATTTT. The full variable domain, rest sourced from reference TRBV18 and TRBJ1-5, is NAGVMQNPRHLVRRRGQEARLRCSPMKGHSHVYWYRQLPEEGLKFMVYLQKENIIDESGMPKERFSAEFPKEGPSILRIQQVVRGDSAAYFCASSPTQVRGGQPQHFGDGTRLSIL.